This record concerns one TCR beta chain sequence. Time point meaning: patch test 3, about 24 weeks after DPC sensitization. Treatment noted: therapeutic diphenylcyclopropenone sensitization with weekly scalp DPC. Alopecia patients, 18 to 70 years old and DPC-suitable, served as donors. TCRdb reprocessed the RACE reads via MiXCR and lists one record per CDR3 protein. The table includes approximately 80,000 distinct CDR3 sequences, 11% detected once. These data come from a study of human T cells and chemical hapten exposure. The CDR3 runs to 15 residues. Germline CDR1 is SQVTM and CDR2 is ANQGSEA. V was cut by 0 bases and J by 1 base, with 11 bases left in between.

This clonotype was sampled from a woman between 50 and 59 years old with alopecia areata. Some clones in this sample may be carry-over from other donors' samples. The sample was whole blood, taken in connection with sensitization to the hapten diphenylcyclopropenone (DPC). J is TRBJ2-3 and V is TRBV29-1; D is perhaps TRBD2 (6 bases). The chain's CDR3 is CSVEERRGRTDTQYF. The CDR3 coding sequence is TGCAGCGTTGAAGAAAGGAGGGGCCGCACAGATACGCAGTATTTT.